The clone carrying this T cell receptor (beta chain) has just a few counts. Germline V gives CDR1 SGHTA, CDR2 FQGNSA. V lost 1 base, J lost 11 bases, and 11 bases lay in between. This CDR3 has 12 residues. The data stem from a study of T-cell memory formation after mild COVID-19. One entry per CDR3 protein results from TCRdb running MiXCR on the 5' RACE reads. Here the sample spans roughly 250,000 distinct CDR3 sequences, about 16% being singletons. The rearrangement uses TRBV7-2 and TRBJ2-5; D is ambiguous. The specimen sequenced was PBMCs or a T cell subset sorted from them (not recorded which). This sequence was found in a man aged 18 to 30 who had mild COVID-19 (a few samples of this study predate the infection). Cell type and time point are not known. The CDR3 sequence is CASSLGWALQYF. CDR3 nucleotides: TGTGCCAGCAGCTTAGGCTGGGCCCTTCAGTACTTC.